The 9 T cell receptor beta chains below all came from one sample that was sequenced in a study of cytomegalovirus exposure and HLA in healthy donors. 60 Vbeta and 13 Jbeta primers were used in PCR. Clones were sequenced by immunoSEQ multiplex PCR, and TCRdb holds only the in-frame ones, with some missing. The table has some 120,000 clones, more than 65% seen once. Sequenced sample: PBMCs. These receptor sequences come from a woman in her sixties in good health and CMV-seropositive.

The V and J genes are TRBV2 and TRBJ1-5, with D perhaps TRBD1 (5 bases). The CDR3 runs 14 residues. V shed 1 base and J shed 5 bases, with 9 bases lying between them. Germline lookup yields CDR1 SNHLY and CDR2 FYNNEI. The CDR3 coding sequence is TGTGCCAGCAGTGAAGTTAGGGGCCATCAGCCCCAGCATTTT. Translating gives CASSEVRGHQPQHF.

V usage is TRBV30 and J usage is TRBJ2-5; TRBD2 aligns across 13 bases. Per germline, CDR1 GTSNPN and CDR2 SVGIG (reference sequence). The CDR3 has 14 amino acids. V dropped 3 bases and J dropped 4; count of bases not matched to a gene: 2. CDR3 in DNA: TGTGCCTGGAGACTAGCGGGGGGGCGAGAGACCCAGTACTTC. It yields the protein CAWRLAGGRETQYF.

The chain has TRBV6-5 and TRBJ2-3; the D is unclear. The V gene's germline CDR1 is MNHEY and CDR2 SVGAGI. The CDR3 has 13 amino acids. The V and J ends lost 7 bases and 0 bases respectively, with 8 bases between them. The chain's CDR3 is CASTLGSTDTQYF. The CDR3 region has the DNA TGTGCCAGCACCCTCGGTAGCACAGATACGCAGTATTTT.

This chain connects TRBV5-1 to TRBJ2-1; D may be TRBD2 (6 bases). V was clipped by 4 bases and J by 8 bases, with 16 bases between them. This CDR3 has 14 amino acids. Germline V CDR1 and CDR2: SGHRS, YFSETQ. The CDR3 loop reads CASSKGLPGYEQFF. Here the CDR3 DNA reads TGCGCCAGCAGCAAGGGACTGCCGGGGTATGAGCAGTTCTTC.

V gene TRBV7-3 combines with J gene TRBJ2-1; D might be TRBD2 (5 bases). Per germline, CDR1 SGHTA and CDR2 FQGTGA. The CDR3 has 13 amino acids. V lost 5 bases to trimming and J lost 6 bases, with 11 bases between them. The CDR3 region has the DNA TGTGCCAGCAGCAAGGGAGTAGGCAATGAGCAGTTCTTC. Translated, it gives CASSKGVGNEQFF.

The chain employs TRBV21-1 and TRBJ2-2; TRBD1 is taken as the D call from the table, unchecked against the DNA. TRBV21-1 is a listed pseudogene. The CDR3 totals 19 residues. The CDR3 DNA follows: TGTGCCAGCACGAAACCGTTAAACCAGGGGGAGTTGGGTACCGGGGAGCTGTTTTTT. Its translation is CASTKPLNQGELGTGELFF.

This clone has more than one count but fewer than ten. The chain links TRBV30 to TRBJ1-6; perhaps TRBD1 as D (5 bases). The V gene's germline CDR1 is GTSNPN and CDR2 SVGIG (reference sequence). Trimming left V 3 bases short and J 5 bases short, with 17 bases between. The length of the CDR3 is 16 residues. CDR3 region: CAWRNLGTGNNSPLHF. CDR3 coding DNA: TGTGCCTGGAGGAACCTGGGGACTGGGAATAATTCACCCCTCCACTTT.

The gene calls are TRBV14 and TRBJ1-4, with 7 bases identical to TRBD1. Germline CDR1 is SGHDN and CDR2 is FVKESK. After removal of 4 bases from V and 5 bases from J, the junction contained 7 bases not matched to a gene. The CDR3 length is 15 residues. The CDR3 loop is CASSPWTGSNEKLFF. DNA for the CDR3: TGTGCCAGCAGCCCCTGGACAGGCTCGAATGAAAAACTGTTTTTT. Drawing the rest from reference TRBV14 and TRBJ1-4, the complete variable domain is EAGVTQFPSHSVIEKGQTVTLRCDPISGHDNLYWYRRVMGKEIKFLLHFVKESKQDESGMPNNRFLAERTGGTYSTLKVQPAELEDSGVYFCASSPWTGSNEKLFFGSGTQLSVL.

The CDR3 coding sequence is TGTGCCAGTAAGGGCGGAGGACCGAATCAGCCCCAGCATTTT. Translated: CASKGGGPNQPQHF. The gene calls are TRBV19 and TRBJ1-5, with D uncertain. The length of the CDR3 is 14 residues. Germline lookup yields CDR1 LNHDA and CDR2 SQIVND (reference sequence). Trimming shortened V by 7 bases and J by 4 bases, and 14 bases separated the two germline ends.